This is a list of T cell receptor beta chains from one sample in a study of shared clonotypes between healthy human individuals. Data came from immunoSEQ multiplex PCR; TCRdb stores just in-frame clones and leaves some out. The repertoire holds about 2.4 million clones, with 93% as singletons. The sequenced sample was naive CD4+ T cells from PBMCs. The receptors come from a man aged 18 to 30 in good health. Some clones in this sample may be carry-over from other donors' samples. Both conserved end residues are trimmed from each CDR3. Each record gives: CDR3 length, J gene, D gene, V gene, clone size, CDR3 protein. A D gene is named only where the DNA matches it firmly. Clone size, where shown, is once, few, many, or a class for clones that have expanded.

length: 18; J: TRBJ1-2; D: .; V: TRBV2; size: .; CDR3: ASSELSLSATTSFKYGYT
length: 9; J: TRBJ2-7; D: .; V: TRBV6-1; size: .; CDR3: ASMDYYEQY
length: 11; J: TRBJ2-7; D: .; V: TRBV5-4; size: .; CDR3: ASSLAQDLPLD
length: 13; J: TRBJ2-1; D: .; V: TRBV18; size: .; CDR3: ASPPLAGAHNEQF
length: 15; J: TRBJ2-7; D: .; V: TRBV19; size: .; CDR3: ASSIVSTARGGYEQY
length: 14; J: TRBJ1-2; D: .; V: TRBV28; size: .; CDR3: ASSDTGMGPNYGYT
length: 9; J: TRBJ2-1; D: .; V: TRBV11-2; size: .; CDR3: ASSLSVEQF
length: 13; J: TRBJ2-3; D: .; V: TRBV27; size: once; CDR3: ASSWGRGPTDTQY
length: 14; J: TRBJ2-3; D: TRBD2; V: TRBV6-1; size: .; CDR3: ASSATSGRSTDTQY
length: 11; J: TRBJ2-7; D: .; V: TRBV5-1; size: once; CDR3: ASSLAGVYEQY
length: 13; J: TRBJ1-1; D: .; V: TRBV28; size: .; CDR3: ASSFRSRDYTEAF
length: 12; J: TRBJ2-7; D: .; V: TRBV9; size: .; CDR3: ASSPGHRSYEQY
length: 12; J: TRBJ2-3; D: .; V: TRBV5-6; size: .; CDR3: ASSLDAGADTQY
length: 12; J: TRBJ1-3; D: TRBD1; V: TRBV7-2; size: .; CDR3: ASSPTGFGNTIY
length: 14; J: TRBJ2-5; D: TRBD2; V: TRBV5-1; size: .; CDR3: ASSPVLAGGLETQY
length: 12; J: TRBJ1-1; D: .; V: TRBV11-2; size: .; CDR3: ASSLSQRGRQAF
length: 13; J: TRBJ1-1; D: .; V: TRBV18; size: .; CDR3: ASSPSPGRSTEAF
length: 12; J: TRBJ2-7; D: .; V: TRBV5-1; size: .; CDR3: ASSFGGFTYEQY
length: 16; J: TRBJ2-1; D: .; V: TRBV7-9; size: .; CDR3: ASSPIAGDGSPYNEQF
length: 14; J: TRBJ1-1; D: .; V: TRBV5-6; size: .; CDR3: ASSLVVSEDGTEAF